Each of the 26 T cell receptor beta chains below was sequenced from the same sample in a study of shared clonotypes between healthy human individuals. Profiled with immunoSEQ multiplex PCR; TCRdb holds only in-frame clones, not every one. The sample includes over 750,000 clones, 90% to 97% of them seen just once. It was CD45RO-negative cells, positively selected for CCR7, that made up naive CD8 cells, with terminally differentiated effector memory CD45RA+ cells excluded. Sequencing input: naive CD8+ T cells sorted from blood. Every receptor here comes from a man aged 25-40 years in good health.

The sample holds one count of this clone. This CDR3 is CASSLEGFEQYF. For the CDR3, the DNA is TGTGCCAGCAGCTTGGAGGGGTTCGAGCAGTACTTC. This rearrangement joins TRBV5-6 to TRBJ2-7; tentative D call: TRBD1 (5 bases). Between the trimmed V and J ends, which lost 0 bases and 6 bases, there was a span of 7 bases. CDR1 is SGHDT and CDR2 is YYEEEE in the germline V gene. CDR3 size: 12 residues.

V and J are TRBV27 and TRBJ2-3; D unclear. This CDR3 contains 15 residues. Germline lookup yields CDR1 MNHEY and CDR2 SMNVEV (reference sequence). V gave up 3 bases and J gave up 0 bases, with 10 bases separating them. The chain's CDR3 is CASSFGQISTDTQYF. Here the CDR3 DNA reads TGTGCCAGCAGTTTCGGCCAGATTAGCACAGATACGCAGTATTTT.

The J gene is TRBJ1-4, the V gene TRBV27; D unresolved. Trimming cost V 2 bases and J 5 bases, with 9 bases left between them. CDR1 and CDR2 (germline): MNHEY, SMNVEV (reference sequence). The CDR3 runs 14 residues. DNA of the CDR3: TGTGCCAGCAGTTTAAACTTAAGGAATGAAAAACTGTTTTTT. This encodes CASSLNLRNEKLFF.

This sequence joins TRBV11-2 and TRBJ2-7, with 9 positions matching TRBD2. Unmatched junction bases numbered 4, after V lost 4 bases and J lost 3 bases. The germline CDR1 and CDR2 sequences are SGHAT and FQNNGV. The CDR3 covers 14 residues. The CDR3 nucleotides read TGTGCCAGCAGCTGGGGGACTAGCAGCTACGAGCAGTACTTC. Its protein product is CASSWGTSSYEQYF.

This chain uses TRBV15 with TRBJ2-7; possible D gene TRBD1, 5 bases. The CDR3 has 17 residues. Germline V gene sequence: CDR1 LNHNV, CDR2 YYDKDF (reference sequence). The V gene lost 3 bases and the J gene lost 0 bases, with 18 bases spanning the gap. Written as DNA, the CDR3 is TGTGCCACCAGCAGGGATGGGGCAGGGTTAAGCTCCTACGAGCAGTACTTC. This gives the protein CATSRDGAGLSSYEQYF. Variable domain in full (rest from reference TRBV15 and TRBJ2-7): DAMVIQNPRYQVTQFGKPVTLSCSQTLNHNVMYWYQQKSSQAPKLLFHYYDKDFNNEADTPDNFQSRRPNTSFCFLDIRSPGLGDTAMYLCATSRDGAGLSSYEQYFGPGTRLTVT.

The chain uses TRBV28 and TRBJ2-3; 7 bases are a match to TRBD2. V shed 0 bases and J 0 bases; nucleotides not matched to a gene: 3. In germline, CDR1 is MDHEN, CDR2 SYDVKM. The CDR3 length is 16 residues. The CDR3 spells CASSLWERESTDTQYF. The CDR3 DNA is TGTGCCAGCAGTTTATGGGAGCGGGAAAGCACAGATACGCAGTATTTT.

CDR3: CASSVRLAGDPYNEQFF. The CDR3 DNA reads as TGTGCCAGCAGCGTAAGACTAGCCGGGGATCCCTACAATGAGCAGTTCTTC. The rearrangement uses TRBV9 and TRBJ2-1; 7 bases fit TRBD2. CDR1 and CDR2 from the germline V gene are SGDLS and YYNGEE. Losses at the gene ends were 1 base for V and 2 bases for J; bases not matched to a gene: 9. The CDR3 length is 17 residues.

This chain's CDR3 is CAWIRGGSHPDTQYF. DNA of the CDR3: TGTGCCTGGATTAGGGGAGGCTCCCATCCCGATACGCAGTATTTT. The V call is TRBV30, the J call TRBJ2-3, with a tentative D call TRBD2 (6 bases). The germline gives CDR1 GTSNPN, CDR2 SVGIG (reference sequence). V gave up 4 bases and J gave up 6 bases, with 20 bases separating them. This CDR3 region has 15 residues.

The rearrangement links TRBV5-4 to TRBJ2-7; D perhaps matches TRBD2 (6 bases). Germline-derived CDR1 and CDR2 are SGHNT and YYREEE (reference sequence). CDR3 length: 14 residues. The V end lost 0 bases, the J end lost 4 bases, and 11 bases lay between the germline ends. This CDR3 is CASSLAGDRYEQYF. The CDR3 region has the DNA TGTGCCAGCAGCTTGGCGGGGGACCGATACGAGCAGTACTTC.

This chain's CDR3 is CSVEGGTTSYEQYF. The DNA for the CDR3 is TGCAGCGTTGAAGGTGGTACAACCTCCTACGAGCAGTACTTC. This sequence joins TRBV29-1 and TRBJ2-7; the D is unclear. CDR3 length equals 14 residues. V lost 1 base to trimming and J lost 0 bases, with 10 bases between them. The germline CDR1 and CDR2 sequences are SQVTM and ANQGSEA.

This chain connects TRBV5-6 to TRBJ2-5; D remains ambiguous. This CDR3 region has 15 residues. Trimming removed 0 bases from V and 5 bases from J, with 14 bases in between. In germline, CDR1 is SGHDT, CDR2 YYEEEE. The CDR3 loop reads CASSLGLGYRETQYF. CDR3 DNA sequence: TGTGCCAGCAGCTTGGGTTTAGGGTATCGGGAGACCCAGTACTTC.

This rearrangement joins TRBV18 to TRBJ1-4; D is ambiguous. CDR1 and CDR2 (germline): KGHSH, LQKENI. The CDR3 extends over 15 amino acids. Between the trimmed V and J ends, which lost 3 bases and 7 bases, there was a span of 15 bases. CDR3 sequence: CASSPGILIGEKLFF. The CDR3 coding sequence is TGTGCCAGCTCACCCGGGATCCTCATAGGTGAAAAACTGTTTTTT.

The rearrangement links TRBV15 to TRBJ2-1; 8 nucleotides agree with TRBD2. Germline loops: CDR1 LNHNV, CDR2 YYDKDF (reference sequence). The CDR3 is 12 amino acids. V trimming: 1 base; J trimming: 13 bases; junction bases outside the gene matches: 3. The CDR3 sequence is CATSRVGTSQFF. The CDR3 bases are TGTGCCACCAGCAGAGTAGGGACTAGTCAGTTCTTC. Together with reference TRBV15 and TRBJ2-1, the CDR3 gives the full variable domain: DAMVIQNPRYQVTQFGKPVTLSCSQTLNHNVMYWYQQKSSQAPKLLFHYYDKDFNNEADTPDNFQSRRPNTSFCFLDIRSPGLGDTAMYLCATSRVGTSQFFGPGTRLTVL.

Concerning this clone itself: The junction departs from germline at one end; a sequencing error may be responsible. This rearrangement joins TRBV4-3 to TRBJ1-1, with D possibly being TRBD1 (6 bases). CDR1 is LGHNA, CDR2 YSLEER, per germline. The length of the CDR3 is 13 residues. CDR3: CASSQYTGSEVFF. The CDR3 region has the DNA TGCGCCAGCAGCCAATACACAGGGAGCGAAGTTTTCTTT.

The gene calls are TRBV2 and TRBJ2-1, with 7 nucleotides matching TRBD1. The germline gives CDR1 SNHLY, CDR2 FYNNEI. This CDR3 comprises 12 residues. Trimming at V came to 10 bases and at J to 4 bases, leaving 4 bases not matched to a gene. The CDR3 is CATRGQYNEQFF. CDR3 in DNA: TGTGCCACCCGGGGACAGTACAATGAGCAGTTCTTC.

The chain recombines TRBV2 with TRBJ1-1; 8 bases align to TRBD1. V was clipped by 8 bases and J by 3 bases; unmatched bases: 8. Per germline, CDR1 SNHLY and CDR2 FYNNEI. This CDR3 comprises 14 residues. The CDR3 here is CASDRDRKHTEAFF. The CDR3 region has the DNA TGTGCCAGCGACCGGGACAGGAAGCACACTGAAGCTTTCTTT.

This chain links TRBV23-1 with TRBJ2-1; the match to TRBD2 covers 16 bases. TRBV23-1 counts as an open reading frame of uncertain function. V trimming: 0 bases; J trimming: 5 bases; junction bases outside the gene matches: 7. This CDR3 spans 19 amino acids. The CDR3 nucleotides read TGCGCCAGCAGTCAATCCGGGACTAGCGGGAGGGCCGTCCACAATGAGCAGTTCTTC. Protein product: CASSQSGTSGRAVHNEQFF.

This clone has a single count. A read error may produce the germline difference seen at one junction end. CDR3 region: CASSLEATGKETQYF. The CDR3 coding sequence is TGTGCTAGCAGCTTAGAGGCGACAGGAAAAGAGACCCAGTACTTC. The chain has TRBV7-7 and TRBJ2-5, with a possible D match to TRBD1 (6 bases). CDR3 length equals 15 residues. Germline-derived CDR1 and CDR2 are SSHAT and FNYEAQ (reference sequence).

V is TRBV28 and J is TRBJ2-7, with 10 bases lining up with TRBD1. Trimming cost V 6 bases and J 3 bases; bases outside gene matches: 5. Germline CDR1 reads MDHEN; CDR2 reads SYDVKM. There are 14 residues in the CDR3. As DNA, the CDR3 is TGTGCCAGCAGGATGACAGGGGGCTACTACGAGCAGTACTTC. Amino acids: CASRMTGGYYEQYF.

This CDR3 is CATSEDQETQYF. For the CDR3, the DNA is TGTGCCACCAGTGAGGATCAAGAGACCCAGTACTTC. The chain has TRBV15 and TRBJ2-5; D call uncertain. Germline CDR1 is LNHNV and CDR2 is YYDKDF (reference sequence). Trimming pared 6 bases from V and 2 bases from J, leaving 7 bases between. This CDR3 is 12 amino acids long. The whole variable domain, remainder taken from reference TRBV15 and TRBJ2-5, is DAMVIQNPRYQVTQFGKPVTLSCSQTLNHNVMYWYQQKSSQAPKLLFHYYDKDFNNEADTPDNFQSRRPNTSFCFLDIRSPGLGDTAMYLCATSEDQETQYFGPGTRLLVL.

In regard to this clone: The same CDR3 can be traced to other DNA sequences in this sample. This CDR3 reads CASSVDGGTDTQYF. The CDR3 DNA follows: TGTGCCAGCAGCGTAGATGGCGGCACAGATACGCAGTATTTT. The chain links TRBV9 to TRBJ2-3; D is ambiguous. There are 14 residues in the CDR3. Germline CDR1 reads SGDLS; CDR2 reads YYNGEE. The V gene lost 0 bases and the J gene lost 1 base, with 6 bases spanning the gap.

On this clone: The same CDR3 also results from other DNA sequences found in this sample. The CDR3 nucleotides are TGTGCCAGCAGTTTGGGTGTTGAGCAGTTCTTC. Its protein is CASSLGVEQFF. This chain joins TRBV27 and TRBJ2-1; D uncertain. There are 11 residues in the CDR3. Trimming stripped 3 bases from V and 9 bases from J, with 6 bases between. The germline CDR1 and CDR2 sequences are MNHEY and SMNVEV (reference sequence).

The rearrangement links TRBV27 to TRBJ2-3; TRBD2 matches at 7 bases. The CDR3 has 16 residues. The V segment lost 0 bases and the J segment 3 bases; nucleotides outside the gene matches: 6. The germline V gene has CDR1 MNHEY and CDR2 SMNVEV (reference sequence). CDR3 coding DNA: TGTGCCAGCAGTTTATCATACGCGCGGGAGACAGATACGCAGTATTTT. Translating it yields CASSLSYARETDTQYF.

V and J are TRBV5-1 and TRBJ2-7, with 10 positions matching TRBD2. This CDR3 has 16 residues. CDR1 is SGHRS and CDR2 is YFSETQ in the germline V gene. The ends lost 4 bases at V and 2 bases at J; junction bases unmatched: 9. This chain's CDR3 is CASSGLADKPTYEQYF. CDR3 coding DNA: TGCGCCAGCAGCGGACTAGCGGACAAGCCCACCTACGAGCAGTACTTC.

CDR3 in DNA: TGTGCCAGCAGCTTGGGACAGGGATCTTACTCGAACACCGGGGAGCTGTTTTTT. Amino acids: CASSLGQGSYSNTGELFF. This chain connects TRBV5-5 to TRBJ2-2, with TRBD1 matching 7 bases. The germline V gene encodes CDR1 SGHKS and CDR2 YYEKEE (reference sequence). The CDR3 is 18 amino acids. With 0 bases clipped from V and 0 bases from J, the junction kept 8 bases outside the gene matches.

The chain combines TRBV7-9 with TRBJ2-7; TRBD1 matches at 7 bases. The V and J ends lost 4 bases and 1 base, in that order; junction bases with no gene match: 4. Germline-derived CDR1 and CDR2 are SEHNR and FQNEAQ (reference sequence). The CDR3 runs 14 residues. CDR3 DNA: TGTGCCAGCAGCTCGACGGGACAGTCCTACGAGCAGTACTTC. Amino acids: CASSSTGQSYEQYF.